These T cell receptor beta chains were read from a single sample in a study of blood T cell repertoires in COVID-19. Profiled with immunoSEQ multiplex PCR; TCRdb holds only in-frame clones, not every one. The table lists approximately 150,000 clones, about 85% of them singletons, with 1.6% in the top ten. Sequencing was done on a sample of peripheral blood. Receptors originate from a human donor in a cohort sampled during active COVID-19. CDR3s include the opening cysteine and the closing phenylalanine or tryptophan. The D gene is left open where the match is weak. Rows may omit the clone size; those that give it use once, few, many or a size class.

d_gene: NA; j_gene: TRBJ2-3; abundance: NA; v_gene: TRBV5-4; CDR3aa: CASSALETDTQYF; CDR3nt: TGTGCCAGCAGCGCCCTAGAAACAGATACGCAGTATTTT
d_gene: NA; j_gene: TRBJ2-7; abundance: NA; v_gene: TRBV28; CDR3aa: CASRAWGRGEQYF; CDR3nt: TGTGCCAGCAGGGCGTGGGGGCGCGGCGAGCAGTACTTC
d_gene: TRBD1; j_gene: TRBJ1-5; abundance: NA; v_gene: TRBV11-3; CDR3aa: CASSFLPRQGYHQPQHF; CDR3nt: TGTGCCAGCAGCTTCCTCCCACGACAGGGGTATCATCAGCCCCAGCATTTT
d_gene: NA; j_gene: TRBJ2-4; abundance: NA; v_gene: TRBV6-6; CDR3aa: CASSSLTATAKNIQYF; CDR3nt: TGTGCCAGCAGTTCCTTGACAGCCACAGCCAAAAACATTCAGTACTTC
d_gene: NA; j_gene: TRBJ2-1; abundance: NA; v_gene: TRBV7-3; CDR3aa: CASSAGTSDYNEQFF; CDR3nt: TGTGCCAGCAGCGCCGGGACTTCCGATTACAATGAGCAGTTCTTC
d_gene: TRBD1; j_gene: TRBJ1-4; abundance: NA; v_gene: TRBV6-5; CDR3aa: CASTPGQGYEKLFF; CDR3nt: TGTGCCAGTACCCCGGGACAGGGTTATGAAAAACTGTTTTTT
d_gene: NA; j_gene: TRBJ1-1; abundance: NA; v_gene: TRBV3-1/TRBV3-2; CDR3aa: CASSQAGAMGTEAFF; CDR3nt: TGTGCCAGCAGCCAGGCGGGGGCTATGGGCACTGAAGCTTTCTTT
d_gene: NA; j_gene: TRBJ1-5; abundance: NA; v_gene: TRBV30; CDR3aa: CAVEQGNNQPQHF; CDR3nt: TGTGCCGTCGAACAGGGAAACAATCAGCCCCAGCATTTT
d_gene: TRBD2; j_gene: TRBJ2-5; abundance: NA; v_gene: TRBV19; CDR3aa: CASSPGTSRRETQYF; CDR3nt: TGTGCCAGTAGTCCCGGGACTAGCAGGAGAGAGACCCAGTACTTC
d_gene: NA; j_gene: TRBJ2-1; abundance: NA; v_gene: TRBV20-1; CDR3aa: CSATDWGEQFF; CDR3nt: TGCAGTGCGACAGACTGGGGTGAGCAGTTCTTC
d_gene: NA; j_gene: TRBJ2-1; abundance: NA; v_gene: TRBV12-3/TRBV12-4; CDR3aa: CASSSLLHNEQFF; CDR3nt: TGTGCCAGCAGTTCCCTTCTCCACAATGAGCAGTTCTTC
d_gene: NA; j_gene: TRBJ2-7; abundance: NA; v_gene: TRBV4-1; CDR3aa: CASSQGEASSYEQYF; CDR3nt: TGCGCCAGCAGCCAAGGCGAAGCGAGCTCCTACGAGCAGTACTTC
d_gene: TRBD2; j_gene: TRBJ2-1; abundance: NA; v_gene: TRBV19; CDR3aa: CASSIPPAGDRSLYNEQFF; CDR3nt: TGTGCCAGTAGTATCCCCCCCGCGGGGGATAGAAGTTTGTACAATGAGCAGTTCTTC
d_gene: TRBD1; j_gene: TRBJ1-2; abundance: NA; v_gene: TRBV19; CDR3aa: CASSRDSAFVGYTF; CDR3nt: TGTGCCAGTAGTCGGGACAGTGCTTTTGTGGGCTACACCTTC
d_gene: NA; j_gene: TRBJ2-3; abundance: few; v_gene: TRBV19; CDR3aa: CASRAWGGRRETTDTQYF; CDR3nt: TGTGCCAGTCGCGCCTGGGGGGGCAGGAGGGAAACCACAGATACGCAGTATTTT
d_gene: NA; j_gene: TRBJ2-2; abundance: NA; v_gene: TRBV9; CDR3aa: CASSVDPRNTGELFF; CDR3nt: TGTGCCAGCAGCGTAGACCCTAGGAACACCGGGGAGCTGTTTTTT
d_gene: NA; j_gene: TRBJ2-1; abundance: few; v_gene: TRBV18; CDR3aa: CASSLSGTVYNEQFF; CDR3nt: TGTGCCAGCTCACTTAGCGGGACAGTTTACAATGAGCAGTTCTTC
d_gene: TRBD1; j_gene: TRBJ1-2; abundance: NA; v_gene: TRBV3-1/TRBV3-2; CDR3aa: CASSQGGQWDGYTF; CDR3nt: TGTGCCAGCAGCCAAGGGGGACAGTGGGACGGCTACACCTTC
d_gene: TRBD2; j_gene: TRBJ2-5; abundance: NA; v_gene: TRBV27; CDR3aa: CASSSIALWGLAQQETQYF; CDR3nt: TGTGCCAGCAGTTCTATTGCATTGTGGGGACTAGCGCAACAAGAGACCCAGTACTTC
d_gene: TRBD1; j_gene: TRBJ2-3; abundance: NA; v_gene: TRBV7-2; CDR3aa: CASSRDRGRTDTQYF; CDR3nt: TGTGCCAGCAGCCGCGACAGGGGGCGCACAGATACGCAGTATTTT
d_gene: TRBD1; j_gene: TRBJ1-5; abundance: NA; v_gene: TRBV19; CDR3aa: CASRGTGANGQPQHF; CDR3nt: TGTGCCAGTCGGGGGACAGGGGCGAACGGGCAGCCCCAGCATTTT
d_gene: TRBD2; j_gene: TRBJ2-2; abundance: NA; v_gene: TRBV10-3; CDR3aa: CAISESRGLAGWTGELFF; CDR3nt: TGTGCCATCAGTGAGTCTAGGGGACTAGCGGGATGGACCGGGGAGCTGTTTTTT
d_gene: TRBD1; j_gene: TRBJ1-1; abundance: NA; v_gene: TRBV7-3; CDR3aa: CASSSQGHTEAFF; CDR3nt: TGTGCCAGCAGCTCACAGGGGCACACTGAAGCTTTCTTT
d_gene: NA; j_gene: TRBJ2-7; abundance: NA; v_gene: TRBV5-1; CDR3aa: CASSSSGISYEQYF; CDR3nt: TGCGCCAGCAGCTCCTCGGGAATCTCCTACGAGCAGTACTTC
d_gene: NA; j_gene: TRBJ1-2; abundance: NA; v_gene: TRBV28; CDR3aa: CASSSETVPNYGYTF; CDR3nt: TGTGCCAGCAGTTCAGAGACAGTCCCTAACTATGGCTACACCTTC
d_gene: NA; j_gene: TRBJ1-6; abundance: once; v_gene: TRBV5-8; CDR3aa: CASSLDSRYNSPLHF; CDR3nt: TGTGCCAGCAGCTTGGATAGCAGATATAATTCACCCCTCCACTTT
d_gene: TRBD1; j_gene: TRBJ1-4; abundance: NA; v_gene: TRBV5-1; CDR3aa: CASSLGTGGRTNEKLFF; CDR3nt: TGCGCCAGCAGCTTGGGGACAGGCGGTCGAACTAATGAAAAACTGTTTTTT
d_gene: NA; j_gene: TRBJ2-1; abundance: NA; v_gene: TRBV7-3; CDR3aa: CASSLTSGAYNEQFF; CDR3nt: TGTGCCAGCAGCTTAACTAGCGGCGCCTACAATGAGCAGTTCTTC
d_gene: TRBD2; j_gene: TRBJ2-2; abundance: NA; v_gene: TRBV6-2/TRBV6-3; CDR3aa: CASSYGSSGSTGTGELFF; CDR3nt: TGTGCCAGCAGTTACGGGTCTAGCGGGAGTACTGGTACCGGGGAGCTGTTTTTT
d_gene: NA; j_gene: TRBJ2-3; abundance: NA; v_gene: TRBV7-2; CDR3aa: CASRPAVHTDTQYF; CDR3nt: TGTGCCAGCCGTCCAGCGGTACACACAGATACGCAGTATTTT
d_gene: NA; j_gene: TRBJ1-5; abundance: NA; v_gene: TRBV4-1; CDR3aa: CASSQVRSAYNQPQHF; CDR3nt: TGCGCCAGCAGCCAAGTGAGGTCAGCGTACAATCAGCCCCAGCATTTT
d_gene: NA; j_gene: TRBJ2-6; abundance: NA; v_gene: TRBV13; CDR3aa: CASSLGQFSGANVLTF; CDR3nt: TGTGCCAGCAGCCTCGGACAGTTCTCTGGGGCCAACGTCCTGACTTTC
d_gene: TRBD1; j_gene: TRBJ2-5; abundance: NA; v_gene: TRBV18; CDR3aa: CASSPTPGQGPETQYF; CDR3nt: TGTGCCAGCTCACCTACTCCGGGACAGGGTCCGGAGACCCAGTACTTC
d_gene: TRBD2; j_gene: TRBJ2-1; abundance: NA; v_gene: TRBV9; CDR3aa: CASSVDGGAYNEQFF; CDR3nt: TGTGCCAGCAGCGTAGATGGGGGGGCCTACAATGAGCAGTTCTTC
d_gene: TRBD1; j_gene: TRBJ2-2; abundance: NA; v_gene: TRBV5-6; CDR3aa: CASSPIDRDANTGELFF; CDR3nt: TGTGCCAGCAGCCCCATCGACAGGGACGCGAACACCGGGGAGCTGTTTTTT
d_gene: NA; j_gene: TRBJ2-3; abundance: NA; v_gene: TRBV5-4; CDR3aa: CASSPGGYTDTQYF; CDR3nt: TGTGCCAGCAGCCCGGGTGGCTACACAGATACGCAGTATTTT
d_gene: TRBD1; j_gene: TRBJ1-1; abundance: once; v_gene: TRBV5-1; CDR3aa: CASSLNRGQGPEAFF; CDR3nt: TGCGCCAGCAGCTTAAACAGGGGACAGGGCCCTGAAGCTTTCTTT
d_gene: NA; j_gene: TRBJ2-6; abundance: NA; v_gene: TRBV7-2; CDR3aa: CASSPRFLSGANVLTF; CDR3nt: TGTGCCAGCAGCCCCAGATTTCTCTCTGGGGCCAACGTCCTGACTTTC
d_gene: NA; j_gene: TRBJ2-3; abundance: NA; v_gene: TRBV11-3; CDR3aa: CASSLDRNTQYF; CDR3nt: TGTGCCAGCAGCTTAGACAGGAATACGCAGTATTTT
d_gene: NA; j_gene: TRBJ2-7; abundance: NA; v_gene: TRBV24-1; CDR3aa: CATATGTPPYEQYF; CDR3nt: TGTGCCACTGCTACCGGGACACCCCCCTACGAGCAGTACTTC
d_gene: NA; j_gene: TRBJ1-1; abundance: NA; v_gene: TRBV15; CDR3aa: CATSRPGLLNTEAFF; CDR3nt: TGTGCCACCAGCAGGCCGGGACTGTTGAACACTGAAGCTTTCTTT
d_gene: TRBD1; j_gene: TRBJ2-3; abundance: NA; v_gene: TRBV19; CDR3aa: CASSPTGADTQYF; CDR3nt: TGTGCCAGTAGCCCGACAGGGGCAGATACGCAGTATTTT
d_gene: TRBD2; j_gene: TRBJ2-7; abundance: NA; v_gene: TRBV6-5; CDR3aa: CASSLTSGSIYEQYF; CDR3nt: TGTGCCAGCAGCCTGACTAGCGGGAGCATCTACGAGCAGTACTTC
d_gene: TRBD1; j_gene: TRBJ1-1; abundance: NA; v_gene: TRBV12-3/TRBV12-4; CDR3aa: CASLTGGITEAFF; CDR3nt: TGTGCCAGTCTGACAGGGGGTATCACTGAAGCTTTCTTT
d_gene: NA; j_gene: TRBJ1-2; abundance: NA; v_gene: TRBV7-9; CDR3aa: CASSHGGGYTF; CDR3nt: TGTGCCAGCAGCCATGGGGGGGGCTACACCTTC
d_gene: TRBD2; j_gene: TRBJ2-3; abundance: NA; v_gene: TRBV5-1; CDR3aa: CASSTRLAGDRDTQYF; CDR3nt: TGCGCCAGCAGCACCCGACTAGCGGGAGATCGGGATACGCAGTATTTT
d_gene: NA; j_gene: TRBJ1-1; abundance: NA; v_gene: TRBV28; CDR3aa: CASSLGGENTEAFF; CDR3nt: TGTGCCAGCAGTTTAGGAGGGGAGAACACTGAAGCTTTCTTT
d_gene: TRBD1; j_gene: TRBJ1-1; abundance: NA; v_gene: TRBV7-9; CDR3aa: CASSSASGTGGYRTEAFF; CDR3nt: TGTGCCAGCAGCTCAGCCTCCGGGACAGGGGGATATCGCACTGAAGCTTTCTTT
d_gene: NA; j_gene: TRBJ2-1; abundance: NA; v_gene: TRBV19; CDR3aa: CASSIGQSDYNEQFF; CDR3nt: TGTGCCAGTAGTATCGGACAGAGCGATTACAATGAGCAGTTCTTC